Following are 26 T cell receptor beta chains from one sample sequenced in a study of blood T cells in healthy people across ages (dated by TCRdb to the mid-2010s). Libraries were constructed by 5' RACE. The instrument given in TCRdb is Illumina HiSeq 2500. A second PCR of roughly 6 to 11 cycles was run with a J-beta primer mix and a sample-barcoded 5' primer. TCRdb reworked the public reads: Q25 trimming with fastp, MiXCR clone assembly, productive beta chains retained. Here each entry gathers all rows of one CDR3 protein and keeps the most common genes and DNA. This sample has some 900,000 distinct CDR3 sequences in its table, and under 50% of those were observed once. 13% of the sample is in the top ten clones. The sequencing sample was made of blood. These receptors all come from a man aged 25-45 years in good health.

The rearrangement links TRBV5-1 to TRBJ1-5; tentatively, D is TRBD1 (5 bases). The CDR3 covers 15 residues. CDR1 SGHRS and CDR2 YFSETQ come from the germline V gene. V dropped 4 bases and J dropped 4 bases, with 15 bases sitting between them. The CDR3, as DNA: TGCGCCAGCAGCCCCGGGACCTCTGGAAATCAGCCCCAGCATTTT. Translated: CASSPGTSGNQPQHF.

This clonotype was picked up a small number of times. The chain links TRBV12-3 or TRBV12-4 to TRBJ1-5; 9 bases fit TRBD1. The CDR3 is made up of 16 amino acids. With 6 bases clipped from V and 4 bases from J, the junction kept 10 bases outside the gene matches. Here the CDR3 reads CASRGQGEFRNQPQHF. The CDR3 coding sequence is TGTGCCAGCAGGGGACAGGGAGAGTTTAGGAATCAGCCCCAGCATTTT.

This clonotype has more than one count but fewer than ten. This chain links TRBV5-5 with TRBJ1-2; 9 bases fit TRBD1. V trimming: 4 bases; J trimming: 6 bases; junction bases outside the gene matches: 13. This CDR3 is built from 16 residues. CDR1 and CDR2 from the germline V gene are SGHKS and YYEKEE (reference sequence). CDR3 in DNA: TGTGCCAGCAGCCACGCCACGACAGGGGGAAAAAATGGCTACACCTTC. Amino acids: CASSHATTGGKNGYTF.

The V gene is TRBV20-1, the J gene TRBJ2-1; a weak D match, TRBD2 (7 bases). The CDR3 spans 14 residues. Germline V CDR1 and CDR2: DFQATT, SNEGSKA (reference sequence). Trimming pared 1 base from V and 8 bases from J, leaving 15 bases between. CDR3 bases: TGCAGTGCTAGAGGAGAGGGGGGGGCCCATGAGCAGTTCTTC. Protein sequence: CSARGEGGAHEQFF.

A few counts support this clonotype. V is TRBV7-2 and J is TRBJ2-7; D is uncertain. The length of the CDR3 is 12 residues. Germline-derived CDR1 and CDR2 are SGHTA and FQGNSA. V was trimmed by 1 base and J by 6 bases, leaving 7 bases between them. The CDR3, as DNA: TGTGCCAGCAGCTTAGACCACGGCGAGCAGTACTTC. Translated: CASSLDHGEQYF.

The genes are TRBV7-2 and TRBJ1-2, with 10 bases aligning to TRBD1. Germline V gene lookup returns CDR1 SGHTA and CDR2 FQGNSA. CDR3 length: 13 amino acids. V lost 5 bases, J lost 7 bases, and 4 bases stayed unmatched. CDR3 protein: CASSDRQGAGYTF. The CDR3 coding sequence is TGTGCCAGCAGCGATAGACAGGGGGCTGGCTACACCTTC.

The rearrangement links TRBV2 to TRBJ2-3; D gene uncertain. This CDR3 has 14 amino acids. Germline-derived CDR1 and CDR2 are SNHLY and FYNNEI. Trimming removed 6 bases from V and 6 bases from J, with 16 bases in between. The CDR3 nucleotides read TGTGCCAGCAGGGAAAGGGTACCGGGCGATACGCAGTATTTT. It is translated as CASRERVPGDTQYF.

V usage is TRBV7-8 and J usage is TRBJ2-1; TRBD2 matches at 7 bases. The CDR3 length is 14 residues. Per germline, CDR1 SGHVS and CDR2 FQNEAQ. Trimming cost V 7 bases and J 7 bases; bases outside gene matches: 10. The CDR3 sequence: CASKRLASGNEQFF. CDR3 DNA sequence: TGTGCCAGCAAGAGACTAGCTTCGGGTAATGAGCAGTTCTTC.

CDR3 in amino acids: CASSRGLQTLSGANVLTF. CDR3 bases: TGTGCCAGCAGCCGGGGGCTGCAAACCCTCTCTGGGGCCAACGTCCTGACTTTC. The genes are TRBV14 and TRBJ2-6; D perhaps matches TRBD1 (6 bases). The V and J ends lost 4 bases and 0 bases respectively, with 16 bases between them. Germline lookup yields CDR1 SGHDN and CDR2 FVKESK. This CDR3 contains 18 residues.

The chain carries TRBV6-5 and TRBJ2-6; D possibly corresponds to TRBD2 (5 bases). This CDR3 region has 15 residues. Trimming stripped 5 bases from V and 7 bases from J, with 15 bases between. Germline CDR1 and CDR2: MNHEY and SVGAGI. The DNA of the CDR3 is TGTGCCAGCAGTAACCCTTCCCGGGGTGCCAACGTCCTGACTTTC. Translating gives CASSNPSRGANVLTF.

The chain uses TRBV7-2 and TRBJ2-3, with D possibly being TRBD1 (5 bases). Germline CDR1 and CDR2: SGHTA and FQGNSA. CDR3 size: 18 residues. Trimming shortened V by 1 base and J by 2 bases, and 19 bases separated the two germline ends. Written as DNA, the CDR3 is TGTGCCAGCAGCTTAGAAGCCCCTGACAGAAACCCCACAGATACGCAGTATTTT. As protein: CASSLEAPDRNPTDTQYF.

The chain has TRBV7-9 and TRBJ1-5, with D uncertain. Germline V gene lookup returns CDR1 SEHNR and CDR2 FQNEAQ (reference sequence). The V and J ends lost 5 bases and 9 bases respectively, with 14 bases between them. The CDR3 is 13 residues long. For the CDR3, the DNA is TGTGCCAGCAGCGCGGACGGACGAAGGCCCCAGCATTTT. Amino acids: CASSADGRRPQHF.

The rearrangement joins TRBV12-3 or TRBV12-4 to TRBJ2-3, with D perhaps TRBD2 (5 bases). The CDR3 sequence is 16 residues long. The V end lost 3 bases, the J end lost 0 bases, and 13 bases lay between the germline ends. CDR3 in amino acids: CASSLAPSPSTDTQYF. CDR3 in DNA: TGTGCCAGCAGTTTGGCCCCTAGCCCTAGCACAGATACGCAGTATTTT.

CDR3 in DNA: TGCGCCAGCAGCCCTTCTGGGCAGCTTAACTATGGCTACACCTTC. Translating it yields CASSPSGQLNYGYTF. The chain employs TRBV4-1 and TRBJ1-2; D remains unclear. The length of the CDR3 is 15 residues. Looked up from germline, CDR1 is MGHRA and CDR2 is YSYEKL. V was pared by 4 bases and J by 1 base, with 13 bases between.

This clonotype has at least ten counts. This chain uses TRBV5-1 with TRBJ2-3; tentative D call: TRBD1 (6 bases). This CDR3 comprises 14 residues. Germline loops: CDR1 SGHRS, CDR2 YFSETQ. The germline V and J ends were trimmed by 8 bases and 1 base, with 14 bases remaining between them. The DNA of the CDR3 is TGCGCCAGTCGAAAGGGGGAACGCACAGATACGCAGTATTTT. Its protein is CASRKGERTDTQYF.

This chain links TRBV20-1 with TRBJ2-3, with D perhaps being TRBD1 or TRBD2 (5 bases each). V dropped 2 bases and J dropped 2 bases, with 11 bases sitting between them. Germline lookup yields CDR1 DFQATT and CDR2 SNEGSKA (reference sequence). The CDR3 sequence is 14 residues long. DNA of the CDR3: TGCAGTGCTAGACCTAGCAGGGCCACAGATACGCAGTATTTT. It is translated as CSARPSRATDTQYF.

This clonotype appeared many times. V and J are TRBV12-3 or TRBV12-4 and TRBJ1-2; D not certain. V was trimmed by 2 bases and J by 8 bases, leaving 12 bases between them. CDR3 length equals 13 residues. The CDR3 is CASSLLAPRGYTF. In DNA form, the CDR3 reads TGTGCCAGCAGTTTACTAGCACCAAGGGGCTACACCTTC.

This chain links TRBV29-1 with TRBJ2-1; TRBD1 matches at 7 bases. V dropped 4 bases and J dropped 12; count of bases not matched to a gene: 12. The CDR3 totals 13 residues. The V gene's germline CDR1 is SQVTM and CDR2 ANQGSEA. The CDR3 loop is CSVGSGTDAGQFF. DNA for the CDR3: TGCAGCGTTGGTTCCGGGACAGACGCTGGGCAGTTCTTC.

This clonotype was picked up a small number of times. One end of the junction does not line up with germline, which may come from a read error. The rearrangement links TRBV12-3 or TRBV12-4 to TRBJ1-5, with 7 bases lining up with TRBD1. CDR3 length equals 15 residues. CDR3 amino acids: CASSLQGDSNQPQHF. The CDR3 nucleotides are TGCGCCAGCTCTCTCCAGGGGGATAGCAATCAGCCCCAGCATTTT.

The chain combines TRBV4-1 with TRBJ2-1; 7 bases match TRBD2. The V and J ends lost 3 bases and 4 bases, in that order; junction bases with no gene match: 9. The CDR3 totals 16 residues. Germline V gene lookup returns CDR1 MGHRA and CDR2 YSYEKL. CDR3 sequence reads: CASSHFAAGDYNEQFF. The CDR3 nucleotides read TGCGCCAGCAGCCATTTTGCGGCGGGGGATTACAATGAGCAGTTCTTC.

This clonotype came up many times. The CDR3, as DNA: TGTGCCAGCAGTTCAATGTCCCCTGGAGGCTACACCTTC. This encodes CASSSMSPGGYTF. This rearrangement joins TRBV12-3 or TRBV12-4 to TRBJ1-2; the D is unclear. The CDR3 contains 13 residues. Trimming took off 4 bases at V and 8 bases at J, with 14 bases between the two ends.

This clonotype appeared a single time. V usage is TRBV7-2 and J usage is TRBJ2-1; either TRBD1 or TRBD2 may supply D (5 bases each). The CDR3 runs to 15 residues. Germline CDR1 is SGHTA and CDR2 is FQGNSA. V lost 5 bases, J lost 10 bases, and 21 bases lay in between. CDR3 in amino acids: CASSPSGPSWGEQFF. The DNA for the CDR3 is TGTGCCAGCAGCCCGTCGGGTCCATCTTGGGGGGAGCAGTTCTTC.

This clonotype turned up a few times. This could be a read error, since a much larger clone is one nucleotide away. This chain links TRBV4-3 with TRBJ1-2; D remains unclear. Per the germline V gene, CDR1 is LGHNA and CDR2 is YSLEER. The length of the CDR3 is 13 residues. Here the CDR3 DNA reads TGCGCCAGCAGCCCCCGACACTCCTATGACTACACCTTC. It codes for CASSPRHSYDYTF.

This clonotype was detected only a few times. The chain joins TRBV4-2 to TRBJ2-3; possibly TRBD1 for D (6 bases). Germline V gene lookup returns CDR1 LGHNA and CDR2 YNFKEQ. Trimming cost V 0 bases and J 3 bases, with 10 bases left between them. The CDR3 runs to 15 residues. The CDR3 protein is CASSQDWGRTDTQYF. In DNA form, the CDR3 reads TGTGCCAGCAGCCAAGATTGGGGGCGAACAGATACGCAGTATTTT.

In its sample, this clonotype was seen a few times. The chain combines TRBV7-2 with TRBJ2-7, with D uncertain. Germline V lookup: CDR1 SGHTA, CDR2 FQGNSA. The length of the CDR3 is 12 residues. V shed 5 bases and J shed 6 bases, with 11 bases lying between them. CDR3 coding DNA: TGTGCCAGCAGCAGCCGGACGGGCGAGCAGTACTTC. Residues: CASSSRTGEQYF. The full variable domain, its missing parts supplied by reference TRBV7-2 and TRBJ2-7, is GAGVSQSPSNKVTEKGKDVELRCDPISGHTALYWYRQSLGQGLEFLIYFQGNSAPDKSGLPSDRFSAERTGGSVSTLTIQRTQQEDSAVYLCASSSRTGEQYFGPGTRLTVT.

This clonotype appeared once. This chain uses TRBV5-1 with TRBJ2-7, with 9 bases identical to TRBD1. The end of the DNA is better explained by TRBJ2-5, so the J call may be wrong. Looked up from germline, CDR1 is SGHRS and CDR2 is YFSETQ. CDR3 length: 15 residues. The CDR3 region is CASSSSGQGVETQYF. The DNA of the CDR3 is TGCGCCAGCAGCTCCTCGGGACAGGGTGTGGAGACCCAGTACTTC.